This T cell receptor (beta chain) was retrieved from a study of blood T cell repertoires in COVID-19. In the original workflow: Amplifying reference gene primers gave estimates of nucleated cell counts. Sequencing was performed with immunoSEQ multiplex PCR; in TCRdb, only in-frame clones are kept and a portion is missing. Clonal size and the V and J genes are those of that table, whereas D and trimming came from the DNA. The sample lists about 87,000 clones, approximately 71% occurring once. Trimming pared 5 bases from V and 7 bases from J, leaving 14 bases between. Germline V gives CDR1 SGHTA, CDR2 FQGNSA. The CDR3 has 13 amino acids.

This TCR came from a woman between 45 and 65 years old with acute or convalescent COVID-19. Sequenced material: peripheral blood. The rearrangement links TRBV7-2 to TRBJ1-1, with D unclear. The CDR3 DNA reads as TGTGCCAGCAGCCGCCCTACCACCTTTGAAGCTTTCTTT. It specifies CASSRPTTFEAFF.